This TCR beta chain was recovered during a study of cytomegalovirus exposure and HLA in healthy donors. Findings and caveats of the study: Some TCR beta chains (roughly 160 of them) were listed as cytomegalovirus-associated.

Germline CDR1 and CDR2: SGHDT and YYEEEE. V was cut by 2 bases and J by 0 bases, with 18 bases left in between. The length of the CDR3 is 18 residues. Sequenced by immunoSEQ multiplex PCR; TCRdb stores in-frame clones only, minus some. The sample shows 150,000 to 200,000 clones, about 89% of them seen only once. Points on this clone: The antigen remains unidentified.

The receptor was isolated from a young man in good health and CMV-seropositive. Sequencing used PBMCs. The rearrangement joins TRBV5-6 to TRBJ1-5; maybe TRBD1 (6 bases). CDR3 DNA: TGTGCCAGCAGCTTTCAGGGGAAGGGGATCGATAGCAATCAGCCCCAGCATTTT. Translating it yields CASSFQGKGIDSNQPQHF.